A selection of T cell receptor beta chains follows, all from one sample in a study of blood T cell repertoires in COVID-19. Sequencing used immunoSEQ multiplex PCR; TCRdb keeps in-frame clones, though not all of them. This sample yields around 240,000 clones, of which around 84% are seen a single time; about 0.91% belongs to the top ten. Source material: peripheral blood. All receptors derive from a middle-aged man with acute or convalescent COVID-19. Both conserved end residues are part of each CDR3. Fields, in order: CDR3 protein, CDR3 DNA, clone size, D gene, V gene, J gene. A D gene is named only where the DNA matches it firmly. Expanded clones get a size class; other rows say once, few or many, or leave the size out.

CDR3: CAWSFEGNNQPQHF
DNA: TGTGCCTGGAGTTTTGAGGGTAACAATCAGCCCCAGCATTTT
size: few
D: -
V: TRBV30
J: TRBJ1-5

CDR3: CASSFGGRSGNTIYF
DNA: TGTGCCAGCAGCTTCGGGGGACGCTCTGGAAACACCATATATTTT
size: -
D: -
V: TRBV7-9
J: TRBJ1-3

CDR3: CASSSGSRYGYTF
DNA: TGTGCCAGTAGTAGCGGCTCTCGCTATGGCTACACCTTC
size: -
D: -
V: TRBV19
J: TRBJ1-2

CDR3: CASRRTGGDGYTF
DNA: TGTGCCAGCAGACGGACAGGGGGGGATGGCTACACCTTC
size: -
D: TRBD1
V: TRBV6-5
J: TRBJ1-2

CDR3: CASSQGGVDYGYTF
DNA: TGTGCCAGCAGCCAAGGGGGGGTGGACTATGGCTACACCTTC
size: -
D: -
V: TRBV3-1/TRBV3-2
J: TRBJ1-2

CDR3: CASSLKRMGRGNEQFF
DNA: TGTGCCAGCAGCCTAAAGAGGATGGGGCGGGGGAATGAGCAGTTCTTC
size: few
D: TRBD2
V: TRBV3-1/TRBV3-2
J: TRBJ2-1

CDR3: CASSPYTDTQYF
DNA: TGTGCCAGCTCACCCTACACAGATACGCAGTATTTT
size: -
D: -
V: TRBV18
J: TRBJ2-3

CDR3: CSVAGGESTEAFF
DNA: TGCAGCGTTGCTGGGGGCGAAAGTACTGAAGCTTTCTTT
size: -
D: -
V: TRBV29-1
J: TRBJ1-1

CDR3: CASSWPGVNTEAFF
DNA: TGTGCCAGCAGCTGGCCGGGAGTAAACACTGAAGCTTTCTTT
size: -
D: -
V: TRBV7-9
J: TRBJ1-1

CDR3: CASSVVGTAHGYTF
DNA: TGTGCCAGCAGCGTAGTTGGAACAGCCCATGGCTACACCTTC
size: -
D: -
V: TRBV9
J: TRBJ1-2

CDR3: CASSLGVYSNQPQHF
DNA: TGTGCCAGCAGCTTGGGAGTATATAGCAATCAGCCCCAGCATTTT
size: few
D: -
V: TRBV5-5
J: TRBJ1-5

CDR3: CASNRQGATNEKLFF
DNA: TGTGCCAGCAACCGACAGGGAGCAACTAATGAAAAACTGTTTTTT
size: -
D: TRBD1
V: TRBV2
J: TRBJ1-4

CDR3: CASSSSGTGNGEQYF
DNA: TGTGCCAGCAGTTCCTCCGGGACAGGGAACGGCGAGCAGTACTTC
size: -
D: TRBD1
V: TRBV6-2/TRBV6-3
J: TRBJ2-7

CDR3: CASSLVMGGNSYNEQFF
DNA: TGTGCCAGCAGCTTAGTGATGGGCGGGAACTCCTACAATGAGCAGTTCTTC
size: -
D: -
V: TRBV7-9
J: TRBJ2-1

CDR3: CASSDGTGGITNEKLFF
DNA: TGTGCCAGCAGCGACGGAACAGGGGGCATAACTAATGAAAAACTGTTTTTT
size: -
D: TRBD1
V: TRBV9
J: TRBJ1-4

CDR3: CASSLGPGVYEQYF
DNA: TGTGCCAGCAGCTTGGGGCCAGGGGTTTACGAGCAGTACTTC
size: -
D: -
V: TRBV5-8
J: TRBJ2-7

CDR3: CASSPVGGSTEAFF
DNA: TGTGCCAGCAGTCCGGTGGGGGGATCCACTGAAGCTTTCTTT
size: -
D: -
V: TRBV2
J: TRBJ1-1

CDR3: CASRTENSPLHF
DNA: TGTGCCAGCAGGACAGAAAATTCACCCCTCCACTTT
size: -
D: -
V: TRBV7-9
J: TRBJ1-6

CDR3: CAWSGRREKLFF
DNA: TGTGCCTGGAGCGGACGGAGGGAAAAACTGTTTTTT
size: few
D: -
V: TRBV30
J: TRBJ1-4

CDR3: CASSLARDRGRGTEAFF
DNA: TGTGCCAGCAGCTTGGCTCGGGACAGGGGGCGCGGAACTGAAGCTTTCTTT
size: few
D: TRBD1
V: TRBV5-4
J: TRBJ1-1

CDR3: CASSTGGASYEQYF
DNA: TGTGCCAGTAGTACAGGCGGGGCCTCCTACGAGCAGTACTTC
size: -
D: -
V: TRBV19
J: TRBJ2-7

CDR3: CASSITGEANYGYTF
DNA: TGTGCCAGCTCAATCACAGGGGAAGCTAACTATGGCTACACCTTC
size: -
D: TRBD1
V: TRBV18
J: TRBJ1-2

CDR3: CASSLGRTLGSGYTF
DNA: TGTGCCAGCAGCTTGGGACGGACTTTGGGATCCGGCTACACCTTC
size: few
D: -
V: TRBV5-8
J: TRBJ1-2